This T cell receptor beta chain was retrieved from a study of tumor-infiltrating lymphocytes in primary liver carcinoma. General study points: Among top clones, only about 8-25% appeared in all five tumor regions.

The sample holds many counts of this clonotype. Its antigen is undetermined. Unsorted bulk tissue of roughly 19-30 mg yielded co-extracted RNA and DNA. Primary liver carcinomas in the patients were surgically resected. Making TCR beta cDNA involved 400 to 600 ng total RNA and a constant-region primer. The TCR beta library was amplified through three nested multiplex PCR rounds in a modified ARM-PCR procedure. TRBV1-TRBV30 forward primers paired with a C-beta reverse primer drove the first two PCR rounds, roughly 10 cycles each. Each CDR3 protein is one row after TCRdb ran MiXCR on the multiplex PCR reads. The data contain some 43,000 distinct CDR3 sequences, 65% to 80% of them seen just once; the ten biggest clones take up 29%. V was cut by 0 bases and J by 1 base, with 10 bases left in between. CDR3 length: 15 residues. Germline V gene data show CDR1 as SEHNR and CDR2 as FQNEAQ (reference sequence).

Input material: liver tumor tissue from sampling region 5. Subset defined: tumor region T5, tumor centre. The origin of this receptor is a man aged 35 to 55 with primary liver carcinoma and hepatitis B virus infection. J is TRBJ2-7 and V is TRBV7-9, with D unresolved. CDR3 region: CASSLANRESYEQYF. CDR3 nucleotides: TGTGCCAGCAGCTTAGCGAATAGGGAATCCTACGAGCAGTACTTC. The full variable domain, in which reference TRBV7-9 and TRBJ2-7 provide the parts outside the CDR3, is DTGVSQNPRHKITKRGQNVTFRCDPISEHNRLYWYRQTLGQGPEFLTYFQNEAQLEKSRLLSDRFSAERPKGSFSTLEIQRTEQGDSAMYLCASSLANRESYEQYFGPGTRLTVT.